These 28 T cell receptor beta chains were all obtained from the same sample, sequenced in a study of control samples from healthy donors and cancer patients. TCRdb's table, derived via immunoSEQ multiplex PCR, lists solely in-frame clones and lacks some. The table has 93,000 or so clones, around 89% seen once. Sequencing input: PBMCs. These receptors were taken from a man aged 55 to 70 with lung cancer.

Concerning this clone: Other DNA sequences in the same sample also yield this CDR3. V usage is TRBV18 and J usage is TRBJ2-7, with 7 bases fitting TRBD1. Per germline, CDR1 KGHSH and CDR2 LQKENI. J lost 2 bases, V lost 1 base, and 2 bases had no gene match. CDR3 length: 14 residues. Here the CDR3 DNA reads TGTGCCAGCTCACCACGACAGGGTACCTACGAGCAGTACGTC. It translates to CASSPRQGTYEQYV.

The chain uses TRBV5-1 and TRBJ1-1; tentatively, D is TRBD1 (6 bases). Trimming stripped 0 bases from V and 2 bases from J, with 11 bases between. CDR3 size: 15 residues. The germline CDR1 and CDR2 sequences are SGHRS and YFSETQ. CDR3 protein: CASSLATQGNTEAFF. As DNA, the CDR3 is TGCGCCAGCAGCTTGGCTACACAGGGTAACACTGAAGCTTTCTTT.

CDR3 amino acids: CASTQAMNTEAFF. The CDR3 nucleotides are TGTGCCAGCACTCAGGCCATGAACACTGAAGCTTTCTTT. V and J are TRBV14 and TRBJ1-1; no definite D call. Germline V CDR1 and CDR2: SGHDN, FVKESK. V shed 7 bases and J shed 0 bases, with 9 bases lying between them. The CDR3 covers 13 residues.

The rearrangement links TRBV5-5 to TRBJ2-5; TRBD1 is a possible D gene (6 bases). The CDR3 consists of 16 residues. The germline gives CDR1 SGHKS, CDR2 YYEKEE (reference sequence). Trimming took 2 bases from V and 0 from J, leaving 14 bases between them. The CDR3 DNA follows: TGTGCCAGCAGCTTCGCGACCGGACAGAACCAAGAGACCCAGTACTTC. Translating it yields CASSFATGQNQETQYF.

This sequence joins TRBV18 and TRBJ1-5; the match to TRBD1 covers 7 bases. Germline CDR1 reads KGHSH; CDR2 reads LQKENI. J gave up 7 bases and V 10 bases, and 13 bases lay outside the gene matches. The CDR3 has 14 amino acids. The CDR3 coding sequence is TGTGCCACCCTCACCAACAGGGGAGGGCAGCCCCAGCATTTT. Encoded protein: CATLTNRGGQPQHF.

Points on this clone: At one end the junction does not follow the germline gene, possibly because of a read error. The chain uses TRBV4-1 and TRBJ2-3; 8 bases agree with TRBD2. Germline CDR1 reads MGHRA; CDR2 reads YSYEKL. CDR3 length: 15 residues. The chain's CDR3 is CASSQNLGSRVAGHF. As DNA, the CDR3 is TGCGCCAGCAGCCAAAATTTGGGTTCTCGGGTAGCGGGGCATTTT.

Concerning this clone itself: This same CDR3 is encoded by further DNA sequences in the sample. The rearrangement joins TRBV6-1 to TRBJ1-1; D is unresolved. This CDR3 is built from 14 residues. V was shortened by 3 bases and J by 2 bases, with 10 bases between the two germline ends. Germline-derived CDR1 and CDR2 are MNHNS and SASEGT. CDR3 protein: CASSEVPGNTEAFF. CDR3 coding DNA: TGTGCCAGCAGTGAGGTTCCGGGTAACACTGAAGCTTTCTTT.

The CDR3: CAWMGTGNTIYF. The CDR3 DNA is TGTGCCTGGATGGGGACTGGAAACACCATATATTTT. The rearrangement uses TRBV30 and TRBJ1-3; D gene uncertain. The V gene lost 4 bases and the J gene lost 2 bases, with 6 bases spanning the gap. The CDR3 extends over 12 amino acids. CDR1 GTSNPN and CDR2 SVGIG come from the germline V gene (reference sequence). Looking up the rest from reference TRBV30 and TRBJ1-3 gives the full variable domain: SQTIHQWPATLVQPVGSPLSLECTVEGTSNPNLYWYRQAAGRGLQLLFYSVGIGQISSEVPQNLSASRPQDRQFILSSKKLLLSDSGFYLCAWMGTGNTIYFGEGSWLTVV.

The chain is built from TRBV4-2 and TRBJ2-5; TRBD2 matches at 11 bases. The germline V gene has CDR1 LGHNA and CDR2 YNFKEQ. Trimming cost V 2 bases and J 5 bases; bases outside gene matches: 4. This CDR3 comprises 15 residues. The CDR3 bases are TGTGCCAGCAGCCAACTAGCGGGGGGTGAGGAGACCCAGTACTTC. Amino acid sequence: CASSQLAGGEETQYF.

This chain uses TRBV11-3 with TRBJ2-2, with TRBD2 identical over 9 bases. This CDR3 region has 16 residues. V dropped 5 bases and J dropped 4; count of bases not matched to a gene: 8. Germline loops: CDR1 SGHNT, CDR2 YENEEA. The CDR3 is CASSGRTSASTGELFF. CDR3 bases: TGTGCCAGCAGCGGAAGGACTAGCGCCAGCACCGGGGAGCTGTTTTTT.

The count of this clone is one. The chain employs TRBV7-6 and TRBJ2-5, with unresolved D. Trimming removed 0 bases from V and 7 bases from J, with 9 bases in between. CDR1 and CDR2 from the germline V gene are SGHVS and FNYEAQ. This CDR3 has 13 amino acids. The DNA of the CDR3 is TGTGCCAGCAGCTTAGCGACTCTAGGGACCCAGTACTTC. It codes for CASSLATLGTQYF.

The J gene is TRBJ2-3, the V gene TRBV11-3; a possible D gene is TRBD1 (8 bases). V gave up 2 bases and J gave up 1 base, with 13 bases separating them. This CDR3 has 16 residues. Germline V gives CDR1 SGHNT, CDR2 YENEEA. The CDR3 loop is CASSLPTGGGTDTQYF. The CDR3 nucleotides read TGTGCCAGCAGCTTACCTACAGGGGGGGGCACAGATACGCAGTATTTT. The full variable domain, completed using reference TRBV11-3 and TRBJ2-3, is EAGVVQSPRYKIIEKKQPVAFWCNPISGHNTLYWYLQNLGQGPELLIRYENEEAVDDSQLPKDRFSAERLKGVDSTLKIQPAELGDSAVYLCASSLPTGGGTDTQYFGPGTRLTVL.

A remark on this clone: One end of the junction does not line up with germline, which may come from a read error. The chain has TRBV7-2 and TRBJ1-2; no clear D gene. CDR1 SGHTA and CDR2 FQGNSA come from the germline V gene. The CDR3 length is 15 residues. The CDR3 region has the DNA TGTGCCAGCAGCCCCCGCGATCTATCTCTATATGGCCACACCTTC. Translated: CASSPRDLSLYGHTF.

This rearrangement joins TRBV5-6 to TRBJ1-3; weak D call: TRBD1 (6 bases). The CDR3 loop spans 16 amino acids. Germline CDR1 reads SGHDT; CDR2 reads YYEEEE. The ends were cut back, 0 bases at V and 5 bases at J, with 15 bases in the middle. Here the CDR3 reads CASSLVSGALRNTIYF. The CDR3 DNA sequence: TGTGCCAGCAGCTTGGTTTCGGGGGCGCTAAGAAACACCATATATTTT.

The chain has TRBV9 and TRBJ1-2; D gene uncertain. CDR1 and CDR2 from the germline V gene are SGDLS and YYNGEE. The V and J ends lost 0 bases and 5 bases respectively, with 5 bases between them. The CDR3 has 12 residues. CDR3 sequence (DNA): TGTGCCAGCAGCGTAGGGAGGTATGGCTACACCTTC. This gives the protein CASSVGRYGYTF.

This chain links TRBV5-4 with TRBJ2-2; the D gene is possibly TRBD2 (6 bases). The V gene's germline CDR1 is SGHNT and CDR2 YYREEE (reference sequence). V gave up 1 base and J gave up 2 bases, with 9 bases separating them. The CDR3 is 15 residues long. The CDR3 here is CASSLFSGNTGELFF. The DNA for the CDR3 is TGTGCCAGCAGCTTGTTTAGCGGAAACACCGGGGAGCTGTTTTTT.

This clone came up once. The chain recombines TRBV3-1 (or the pseudogene TRBV3-2) with TRBJ1-4; D is uncertain. Trimming removed 1 base from V and 6 bases from J, with 6 bases in between. CDR3 length: 13 amino acids. The germline V gene has CDR1 LGHDT and CDR2 YNNKEL (reference sequence). This CDR3 is CASSQGWDEKLFF. CDR3 DNA sequence: TGTGCCAGCAGCCAAGGGTGGGATGAAAAACTGTTTTTT.

This chain joins TRBV9 and TRBJ2-7, with D perhaps TRBD1 or TRBD2 (5 bases each). Trimming left V 3 bases short and J 1 base short, with 11 bases between. In germline, CDR1 is SGDLS, CDR2 YYNGEE. This CDR3 spans 14 amino acids. CDR3 region: CASSAAGASYEQYF. In DNA form, the CDR3 reads TGTGCCAGCAGCGCCGCCGGGGCGTCCTACGAGCAGTACTTC.

J is TRBJ2-1 and V is TRBV7-2; D tentatively reads TRBD1 or TRBD2 (5 bases each). Trimming left V 5 bases short and J 15 bases short, with 17 bases between. The CDR3 totals 12 residues. Germline assignment: CDR1 SGHTA and CDR2 FQGNSA. The CDR3: CASSHGTPGAFF. Here the CDR3 DNA reads TGTGCCAGCAGCCACGGGACCCCTGGAGCGTTCTTC.

The V and J genes are TRBV5-1 and TRBJ2-5, with TRBD1 identical over 8 bases. The CDR3 covers 13 residues. CDR1 is SGHRS, CDR2 YFSETQ, per germline. The trim removed 4 bases at V and 10 bases at J, leaving 9 bases unmatched. The CDR3 DNA is TGCGCCAGCAGCCCAACGACAGGGGTCGACCAGTACTTC. It translates to CASSPTTGVDQYF.

V and J are TRBV19 and TRBJ1-3; 8 positions match TRBD1. V was pared by 3 bases and J by 3 bases, with 10 bases of the junction left unmatched. Germline CDR1 and CDR2: LNHDA and SQIVND (reference sequence). The CDR3 covers 17 residues. This CDR3 reads CASSILRTGLLGNTIYF. For the CDR3, the DNA is TGTGCCAGTAGTATCCTGCGGACAGGGCTCCTTGGAAACACCATATATTTT.

This rearrangement joins TRBV6-6 to TRBJ1-5; TRBD1 agrees at 8 bases. The CDR3 covers 16 residues. V gave up 4 bases and J gave up 2 bases; unmatched junction bases: 7. Germline V lookup: CDR1 MNHNY, CDR2 SVGAGI (reference sequence). The CDR3 loop is CASSLPTTGGNQPQHF. The CDR3 DNA reads as TGTGCCAGCAGTTTGCCCACGACAGGGGGCAATCAGCCCCAGCATTTT.

The chain combines TRBV5-8 with TRBJ1-1, with 10 bases aligning to TRBD1. The CDR3 sequence is 14 residues long. Germline trimming cut 4 bases from V and 11 bases from J; bases unmatched to any gene: 11. CDR1 and CDR2 from the germline V gene are SGHTS and YDEGEE. In DNA, the CDR3 is TGTGCCAGCAGCCGCGACAGGGGGCGCGTTAGGGCTTTCTTT. Residues: CASSRDRGRVRAFF.

The gene calls are TRBV3-1 (or the pseudogene TRBV3-2) and TRBJ2-2, with TRBD1 identical over 10 bases. Looked up from germline, CDR1 is LGHDT and CDR2 is YNNKEL (reference sequence). Trimming took 4 bases from V and 7 from J; bases not matched to a gene: 3. The CDR3 is 14 residues long. CDR3 sequence reads: CASSRTGGGGELFF. The CDR3 DNA reads TGTGCCAGCAGCCGGACAGGGGGGGGCGGGGAGCTGTTTTTT.

The chain links TRBV7-8 to TRBJ1-1, with a tentative D call TRBD1 (5 bases). The V gene's germline CDR1 is SGHVS and CDR2 FQNEAQ. This CDR3 is 14 amino acids long. Trimming stripped 4 bases from V and 5 bases from J, with 14 bases between. CDR3 bases: TGTGCCAGCAGCTCGCAATTCGGGGGTACTGAAGCTTTCTTT. It yields the protein CASSSQFGGTEAFF.

This clone was counted between two and nine times. The chain carries TRBV3-1 (or the pseudogene TRBV3-2) and TRBJ1-2; no clear D gene. Germline CDR1 reads LGHDT; CDR2 reads YNNKEL (reference sequence). V gave up 2 bases and J gave up 7 bases, with 8 bases separating them. The CDR3 runs 12 residues. CDR3 region: CASSQRTVGYTF. The CDR3 DNA reads as TGTGCCAGCAGCCAAAGGACTGTTGGCTACACCTTC.

This rearrangement joins TRBV5-4 to TRBJ2-5; D ambiguous. CDR3 size: 13 residues. CDR1 and CDR2 (germline): SGHNT, YYREEE (reference sequence). Deletions cut 5 bases from V and 5 bases from J, with 13 bases between. CDR3 amino acids: CASRFSSTETQYF. CDR3 nucleotide sequence: TGTGCCAGCAGATTCTCCTCCACGGAGACCCAGTACTTC.

This clone was counted only a few times. The genes are TRBV25-1 and TRBJ2-2; D unresolved. CDR3 length: 14 residues. Germline V lookup: CDR1 MGHDK, CDR2 SYGVNS. Between the trimmed V and J ends, which lost 3 bases and 0 bases, there was a span of 5 bases. In DNA, the CDR3 is TGTGCCAGCAGTGACAGCACGAACACCGGGGAGCTGTTTTTT. This sequence encodes CASSDSTNTGELFF.